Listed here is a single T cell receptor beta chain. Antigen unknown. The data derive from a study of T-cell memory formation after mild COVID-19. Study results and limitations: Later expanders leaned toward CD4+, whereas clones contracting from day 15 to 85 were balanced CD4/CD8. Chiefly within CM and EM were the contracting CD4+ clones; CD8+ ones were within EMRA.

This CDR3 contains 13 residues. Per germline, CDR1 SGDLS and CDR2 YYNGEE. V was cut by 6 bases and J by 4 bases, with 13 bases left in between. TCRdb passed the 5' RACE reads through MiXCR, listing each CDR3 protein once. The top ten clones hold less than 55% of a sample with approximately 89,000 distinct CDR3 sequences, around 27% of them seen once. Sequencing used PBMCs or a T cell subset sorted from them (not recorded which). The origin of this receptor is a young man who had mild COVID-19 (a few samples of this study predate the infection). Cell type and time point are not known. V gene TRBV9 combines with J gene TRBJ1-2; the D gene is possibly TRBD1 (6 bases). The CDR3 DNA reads TGTGCCAGCAACGGCCAGGGGCTCTATGGCTACACCTTC. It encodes CASNGQGLYGYTF.